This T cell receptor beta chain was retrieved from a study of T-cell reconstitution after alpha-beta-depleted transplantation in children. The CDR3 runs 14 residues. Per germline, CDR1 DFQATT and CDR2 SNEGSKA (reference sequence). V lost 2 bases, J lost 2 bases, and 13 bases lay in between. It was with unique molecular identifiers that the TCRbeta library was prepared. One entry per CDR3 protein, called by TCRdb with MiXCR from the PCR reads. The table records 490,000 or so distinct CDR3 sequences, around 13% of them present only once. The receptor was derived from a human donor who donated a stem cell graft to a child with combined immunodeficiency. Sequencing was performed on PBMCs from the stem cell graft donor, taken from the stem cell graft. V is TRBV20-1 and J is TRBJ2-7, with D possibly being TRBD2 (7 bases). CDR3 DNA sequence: TGCAGTGCTAGAAGGGGAGGGGGGACCTACGAGCAGTACTTC. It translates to CSARRGGGTYEQYF.